This is a list of T cell receptor beta chains from one sample in a study of graft-versus-host responses after intestinal transplantation. Their antigens are not known. The data were produced by immunoSEQ multiplex PCR, yet TCRdb's version contains in-frame clones alone and is incomplete. The sample records around 90,000 clones, over 85% being singletons. This material consisted of unstimulated CD8+ T cells sorted from spleen or lymph node cells, taken before transplant. Receptors were obtained from a human donor who was the organ donor for an intestinal transplant. The CDR3 runs from the conserved cysteine through the conserved F or W. D genes are given only for firm matches. Where a row states a size, it is once, few, many or the class of an expanded clone; other rows omit it.

clone size	V gene	D gene	J gene	CDR3 protein	CDR3 DNA
.	TRBV19	.	TRBJ2-3	CASSIVGGDTQYF	TGTGCCAGTAGTATAGTAGGGGGAGATACGCAGTATTTT
.	TRBV27	.	TRBJ1-1	CASSLAGAGTEAFF	TGTGCCAGCAGCTTAGCAGGGGCAGGGACTGAAGCTTTCTTT
.	TRBV18	.	TRBJ1-2	CASSPAGGYTF	TGTGCCAGCTCACCTGCTGGCGGCTACACCTTC
.	TRBV30	TRBD2	TRBJ2-5	CAWTPGLASETQYF	TGTGCCTGGACCCCGGGACTAGCGAGCGAGACCCAGTACTTC
.	TRBV4-1	TRBD1	TRBJ1-5	CASSPMDRLGPQHF	TGCGCCAGCAGCCCTATGGACAGGTTAGGGCCCCAGCATTTT
.	TRBV13	TRBD1	TRBJ2-1	CASSHKPRGQEFF	TGTGCCAGCAGCCACAAGCCTAGGGGGCAGGAGTTCTTC
.	TRBV9	TRBD2	TRBJ2-2	CASSVARSSGTGELFF	TGTGCCAGCAGCGTAGCAAGGTCTAGCGGTACCGGGGAGCTGTTTTTT
.	TRBV27	.	TRBJ2-7	CASSHHPGTPPYEQYF	TGTGCCAGCAGCCACCATCCCGGGACTCCACCCTACGAGCAGTACTTC
.	TRBV6-6	TRBD2	TRBJ2-1	CASSYSRHGGIDEQFF	TGTGCCAGCAGTTACTCCCGACACGGGGGGATTGATGAGCAGTTCTTC
.	TRBV4-1	TRBD2	TRBJ2-3	CASSLYFPGLAGETDTQYF	TGCGCCAGCAGCCTCTATTTCCCTGGACTAGCGGGGGAAACAGATACGCAGTATTTT
.	TRBV10-3	.	TRBJ1-2	CAISDLPVFQSNYGYTF	TGTGCCATCAGCGATTTACCTGTCTTTCAGTCTAACTATGGCTACACCTTC
.	TRBV25-1	.	TRBJ2-1	CASSDHARPSSYNEQFF	TGTGCCAGCAGTGACCACGCGCGGCCTAGTTCCTACAATGAGCAGTTCTTC
once	TRBV9	TRBD1	TRBJ1-5	CASSRGQAYQPQHF	TGTGCCAGCAGTCGGGGACAGGCATATCAGCCCCAGCATTTT
.	TRBV15	.	TRBJ2-1	CATSRFSGLGPHNEQFF	TGTGCCACCAGCAGGTTTAGCGGCCTAGGGCCCCACAATGAGCAGTTCTTC
.	TRBV28	.	TRBJ2-5	CASSRQFQETQYF	TGTGCCAGCAGCCGACAGTTTCAAGAGACCCAGTACTTC
.	TRBV4-1	TRBD1	TRBJ2-7	CASSLMTGASDEQYF	TGCGCCAGCAGCCTCATGACAGGGGCTAGCGACGAGCAGTACTTC
.	TRBV27	TRBD1	TRBJ2-7	CASKEAGLGTDYEQYF	TGTGCCAGCAAAGAGGCGGGCCTCGGGACAGACTACGAGCAGTACTTC
.	TRBV27	.	TRBJ1-1	CASSLPTSEIWW	TGTGCCAGCAGTCTACCCACTTCCGAAATCTGGTGG
.	TRBV5-4	TRBD1	TRBJ1-2	CASSLGDRGNIYGYTF	TGTGCCAGCAGCTTAGGGGACAGGGGAAATATCTATGGCTACACCTTC
.	TRBV5-6	TRBD2	TRBJ2-3	CASSPVRRGGTDTQYF	TGTGCCAGCAGCCCCGTGAGGCGGGGGGGGACAGATACGCAGTATTTT
.	TRBV4-2	.	TRBJ1-2	CASSLYSREGYGYTF	TGTGCCAGCAGCCTTTACTCCAGGGAAGGCTATGGCTACACCTTC
.	TRBV6-5	.	TRBJ2-5	CASSYNKYF	TGTGCCAGCAGTTATAATAAGTACTTC
.	TRBV4-1	.	TRBJ1-2	CASAPSPGGYGYTF	TGCGCCAGCGCGCCGTCGCCCGGAGGCTATGGCTACACCTTC
.	TRBV7-3	TRBD2	TRBJ2-2	CASSTAGGTGELFF	TGTGCCAGCAGCACAGCGGGAGGTACCGGGGAGCTGTTTTTT
.	TRBV5-4	.	TRBJ1-2	CASSLLSGAGNGYTF	TGTGCCAGCAGCTTGTTGTCTGGGGCAGGGAACGGCTACACCTTC
.	TRBV4-1	TRBD1	TRBJ2-7	CASSRDRVVHEQYF	TGCGCCAGCAGCCGAGACAGGGTAGTGCACGAGCAGTACTTC
.	TRBV18	TRBD1	TRBJ2-3	CASSPWDRFLPDTQYF	TGTGCCAGCTCACCCTGGGACAGGTTCCTTCCAGATACGCAGTATTTT
once	TRBV28	TRBD1	TRBJ2-7	CASSLGTGLGEQYF	TGTGCCAGCAGTTTAGGGACAGGGCTAGGCGAGCAGTACTTC
.	TRBV5-1	.	TRBJ2-4	CASSLYGKSKNIQYF	TGCGCCAGCAGCTTGTACGGGAAGTCCAAAAACATTCAGTACTTC
.	TRBV19	.	TRBJ1-3	CASTPGVGNTIYF	TGTGCCAGTACCCCAGGGGTCGGAAACACCATATATTTT
.	TRBV19	TRBD2	TRBJ2-7	CASAHGSGSYEQYF	TGTGCCAGCGCCCATGGTAGCGGGAGTTACGAGCAGTACTTC
.	TRBV7-9	.	TRBJ1-1	CACSGGFEAFF	TGTGCCTGCTCCGGGGGGTTTGAAGCTTTCTTT
.	TRBV5-4	TRBD2	TRBJ2-1	CASSLDLSGSYNEQFF	TGTGCCAGCAGCTTGGATCTTAGCGGGAGCTACAATGAGCAGTTCTTC
.	TRBV5-4	.	TRBJ2-7	CASGGWGLWGIYEQYF	TGTGCCAGCGGGGGCTGGGGCCTGTGGGGGATCTACGAGCAGTACTTC
.	TRBV7-6	.	TRBJ2-1	CASSWALGAYNEQFF	TGTGCCAGCAGTTGGGCCCTAGGGGCCTACAATGAGCAGTTCTTC
.	TRBV6-5	.	TRBJ2-2	CASSYSLGPGELFF	TGTGCCAGCAGTTACTCGCTAGGCCCCGGGGAGCTGTTTTTT
.	TRBV28	.	TRBJ1-5	CASSLGASGQPQHF	TGTGCCAGCAGTTTAGGTGCCTCAGGGCAGCCCCAGCATTTT
.	TRBV19	TRBD1	TRBJ1-5	CASSMRGRGMSQPQHF	TGTGCCAGTAGTATGAGGGGGCGCGGTATGAGTCAGCCCCAGCATTTT
.	TRBV27	TRBD1	TRBJ2-7	CASRLSQGAYEQYF	TGTGCCAGCAGGTTATCACAGGGGGCCTACGAGCAGTACTTC
.	TRBV9	.	TRBJ1-1	CASSLGGSTEAFF	TGTGCCAGCAGCCTCGGAGGGAGCACTGAAGCTTTCTTT
.	TRBV27	.	TRBJ2-7	CASRGRGHEQYF	TGTGCCAGCAGGGGAAGGGGCCACGAGCAGTACTTC
once	TRBV5-4	.	TRBJ1-3	CASSRLPMTFSGNTIYF	TGTGCCAGCAGCAGACTCCCGATGACCTTCTCTGGAAACACCATATATTTT
.	TRBV18	TRBD2	TRBJ2-1	CASSPGFGGSSYNEQFF	TGTGCCAGCTCCCCCGGTTTCGGGGGGAGCTCCTACAATGAGCAGTTCTTC
.	TRBV27	TRBD1	TRBJ2-1	CASSSYRGLYNEQFF	TGTGCCAGCAGTTCCTACAGGGGGCTATACAATGAGCAGTTCTTC
.	TRBV27	TRBD2	TRBJ2-1	CASSLLREGLGNEQFF	TGTGCCAGCAGTTTATTGCGGGAGGGCCTCGGGAATGAGCAGTTCTTC
.	TRBV28	TRBD1	TRBJ2-5	CASSSSTGETQYF	TGTGCCAGCAGTTCGTCGACAGGGGAGACCCAGTACTTC
.	TRBV5-5	.	TRBJ1-1	CASSPWGGSNTEAFF	TGTGCCAGCAGCCCGTGGGGGGGGTCGAACACTGAAGCTTTCTTT
once	TRBV6-1	.	TRBJ2-7	CASSRVPRYF	TGTGCCAGCAGCAGGGTACCTCGGTACTTC
.	TRBV19	.	TRBJ1-1	CASSIGVGLENTEAFF	TGTGCCAGTAGTATCGGGGTCGGCCTTGAAAACACTGAAGCTTTCTTT
.	TRBV19	.	TRBJ2-1	CASSGEVVSYNEQFF	TGTGCCAGTAGTGGCGAGGTTGTGTCCTACAATGAGCAGTTCTTC
few	TRBV29-1	.	TRBJ1-3	CSVSGGNTIYF	TGCAGCGTCAGCGGAGGAAACACCATATATTTT
.	TRBV10-1	TRBD2	TRBJ2-5	CAIPGGRGLETQYF	TGCGCCATCCCAGGCGGGAGGGGGCTGGAGACCCAGTACTTC
.	TRBV4-3	.	TRBJ2-7	CASSQDFAGTYEQYF	TGCGCCAGCAGCCAAGATTTCGCAGGGACCTACGAGCAGTACTTC
.	TRBV15	TRBD2	TRBJ2-3	CATSVSPGLAADTQYF	TGTGCCACCAGCGTGAGTCCGGGACTAGCGGCAGATACGCAGTATTTT
.	TRBV27	TRBD2	TRBJ2-1	CARGGEQFF	TGTGCCAGGGGGGGGGAGCAGTTCTTC
.	TRBV6-5	.	TRBJ2-2	CASSYSHLGELFF	TGTGCCAGCAGTTACTCGCACCTAGGGGAGCTGTTTTTT